The T cell receptor (beta chain) described here comes from a study of T cells after yellow fever vaccination. Overall study: Fractions with few cells were prepared using SMART-Seq v4 Ultra Low Input.

This clonotype was found many times. Each CDR3 protein gets one entry after TCRdb re-called the 5' RACE reads with MiXCR. This sample carries 55,000 to 70,000 distinct CDR3 sequences, around 7% of them seen once, and the ten largest clones take roughly 35%. V was cut by 5 bases and J by 2 bases, with 11 bases left in between. The CDR3 spans 14 residues. Germline CDR1 is MNHEY and CDR2 is SMNVEV (reference sequence). The source material was CD8+ T cells sorted from PBMCs, sampled more than 35 days after the first yellow fever vaccination. V gene TRBV27 combines with J gene TRBJ2-3, with D perhaps TRBD1 (5 bases). This clonotype originated in a man between 18 and 35 years old who received the YFV17D yellow fever vaccine. CDR3 amino acids: CASSRQLNTDTQYF. DNA for the CDR3: TGTGCCAGCAGTCGACAGCTGAACACAGATACGCAGTATTTT.